A selection of T cell receptor beta chains follows, all from one sample in a study of T cells in Graves' hyperthyroidism and ophthalmopathy. TCRdb reprocessed the multiplex PCR reads with MiXCR, giving one entry per CDR3 protein. The table has more than 300,000 distinct CDR3 sequences, 17% seen once. Sequencing input: blood. The receptors were sampled from a woman in her thirties with Graves' hyperthyroidism that later progressed to Graves' ophthalmopathy. CDR3s include the opening cysteine and the closing phenylalanine or tryptophan. Fields, in order: D gene, V gene, clone size, J gene, CDR3 protein, CDR3 DNA. D genes are given only for firm matches. Expanded clones get a size class; other rows say once, few or many, or leave the size out.

TRBD2	TRBV19	-	TRBJ2-1	CASSMGEGYNEQFF	TGTGCCAGTAGTATGGGGGAGGGATACAATGAGCAGTTCTTC
TRBD1	TRBV2	many	TRBJ2-3	CANTRDRGRDTQYF	TGTGCCAACACCCGGGACAGGGGGAGAGATACGCAGTATTTT
-	TRBV7-9	many	TRBJ2-1	CASSLPRIGVPYNEQFF	TGTGCCAGCAGCTTACCACGGATTGGGGTACCCTACAATGAGCAGTTCTTC
TRBD1	TRBV11-2	many	TRBJ2-5	CASSSRTGGWQTQYF	TGTGCCAGCAGCTCCAGGACAGGGGGCTGGCAGACCCAGTACTTC
-	TRBV11-2	many	TRBJ1-1	CASSPFPEAFF	TGTGCCAGCAGTCCTTTTCCCGAAGCTTTCTTT
-	TRBV18	-	TRBJ1-5	CASSPPGAGNQPQHF	TGTGCCAGCTCACCACCGGGGGCGGGGAATCAGCCCCAGCATTTT
TRBD2	TRBV16	many	TRBJ2-7	CASSHPDGTSVYEQYF	TGTGCCAGCAGCCACCCCGACGGGACTAGCGTCTACGAGCAGTACTTC
TRBD1	TRBV2	many	TRBJ2-2	CASPRDRVDTGELFF	TGTGCCAGCCCCCGCGACAGGGTTGACACCGGGGAGCTGTTTTTT
-	TRBV5-1	few	TRBJ2-7	CASSHGDALRDKHYEQYF	TGCGCCAGCAGCCACGGGGACGCACTCCGGGACAAGCACTACGAGCAGTACTTC
TRBD1	TRBV2	once	TRBJ1-4	CASSLRDSSSEKLFF	TGTGCCAGCAGTCTCCGGGACAGCTCGAGTGAAAAACTGTTTTTT
-	TRBV7-9	-	TRBJ2-6	CASSLQGFRSGANVLTF	TGTGCCAGCAGCCTACAGGGTTTCCGTTCCGGGGCCAACGTCCTGACTTTC
TRBD1	TRBV20-1	many	TRBJ1-1	CSADRQGTEAFF	TGCAGTGCTGATAGACAGGGGACTGAAGCTTTCTTT
-	TRBV12-3/TRBV12-4	-	TRBJ1-2	CASSPDFYGYTF	TGTGCCAGCAGCCCCGATTTCTATGGCTACACCTTC
TRBD2	TRBV4-2	-	TRBJ2-2	CASSQLVLAGGANTGELFF	TGTGCCAGCAGCCAGTTGGTACTAGCGGGGGGAGCGAACACCGGGGAGCTGTTTTTT
-	TRBV28	-	TRBJ2-4	CASSLSPLRGGPAKNIQYF	TGTGCCAGCAGTTTATCCCCGCTACGGGGCGGGCCGGCCAAAAACATTCAGTACTTC
-	TRBV7-9	many	TRBJ2-1	CASRGPGEPAENEQFF	TGTGCCAGCAGGGGACCAGGGGAACCGGCTGAGAATGAGCAGTTCTTC
-	TRBV11-2	-	TRBJ1-6	CASSLDLRNSPLHF	TGTGCCAGCAGCTTAGATCTTCGTAATTCACCCCTCCACTTT
-	TRBV2	many	TRBJ2-2	CASTRREGELFF	TGTGCCAGCACAAGGAGGGAGGGGGAGCTGTTTTTT
-	TRBV7-9	-	TRBJ2-7	CATDERLSAYEQYF	TGTGCCACCGACGAACGACTCTCCGCCTACGAGCAGTACTTC
-	TRBV7-9	many	TRBJ1-6	CASSLHQGNNSPLHF	TGTGCCAGCAGCTTACATCAGGGGAACAATTCACCCCTCCACTTT
-	TRBV6-1	few	TRBJ2-7	CASSEARQGRREQYF	TGTGCCAGCAGTGAAGCGCGGCAGGGTCGGAGGGAGCAGTACTTC
-	TRBV28	many	TRBJ2-7	CASGLRASYEQYF	TGTGCCAGCGGTTTGAGGGCCAGCTACGAGCAGTACTTC
TRBD1	TRBV27	-	TRBJ2-6	CASSLATGNSGANVLTF	TGTGCCAGCAGTTTAGCGACAGGGAACTCTGGGGCCAACGTCCTGACTTTC
-	TRBV3-1	-	TRBJ1-2	CASSQRQVYGYTF	TGTGCCAGCAGCCAGAGACAGGTATATGGCTACACCTTC
-	TRBV6-2/TRBV6-3	few	TRBJ2-7	CASSPPADFSYEQYF	TGTGCCAGCAGTCCTCCAGCGGACTTCTCCTACGAGCAGTACTTC
TRBD2	TRBV27	-	TRBJ2-5	CASSSYPGLAGGEEETQYF	TGTGCCAGCAGTTCGTACCCGGGACTAGCGGGAGGGGAGGAAGAGACCCAGTACTTC
-	TRBV28	few	TRBJ2-7	CATRRETAQLFTEQYF	TGTGCCACCCGACGGGAAACTGCTCAGCTCTTTACTGAGCAGTACTTC
TRBD1	TRBV2	many	TRBJ1-2	CASRGQGPLGYTF	TGTGCCAGCAGGGGACAGGGGCCCCTCGGCTACACCTTC
-	TRBV27	many	TRBJ2-7	CASSLLVPRGAYEQYF	TGTGCCAGCAGTTTATTAGTCCCCAGGGGGGCATACGAGCAGTACTTC
-	TRBV28	few	TRBJ2-3	CASSWTSSDTDTQYF	TGTGCCAGCAGTTGGACAAGTAGCGACACAGATACGCAGTATTTT
-	TRBV7-9	-	TRBJ2-7	CASSLVTSESYEQYF	TGTGCCAGCAGCTTAGTTACCAGCGAGTCCTACGAGCAGTACTTC
-	TRBV4-1	-	TRBJ1-5	CASSQVDSLNQPQHF	TGCGCCAGCAGCCAGGTGGACAGCCTTAATCAGCCCCAGCATTTT
TRBD2	TRBV28	many	TRBJ2-2	CASSPRLAGVRDTGELFF	TGTGCCAGCAGTCCCCGACTAGCGGGAGTTAGGGACACCGGGGAGCTGTTTTTT
TRBD2	TRBV20-1	many	TRBJ2-1	CSARSGTSGYNEQFF	TGCAGTGCTAGAAGCGGGACTAGCGGATACAATGAGCAGTTCTTC
TRBD2	TRBV7-2	many	TRBJ2-3	CASSLDLTSGTDTQYF	TGTGCCAGCAGCTTAGATCTGACTAGCGGCACAGATACGCAGTATTTT
-	TRBV10-3	many	TRBJ2-1	CAISDVGGPPEQFF	TGTGCCATCAGTGACGTCGGGGGGCCTCCTGAGCAGTTCTTC
-	TRBV12-3/TRBV12-4	many	TRBJ2-3	CASSFGLNTDTQYF	TGTGCCAGCAGTTTCGGGCTAAACACAGATACGCAGTATTTT
-	TRBV28	-	TRBJ2-6	CASSAARFGANVLTF	TGTGCCAGCAGCGCCGCACGGTTTGGGGCCAACGTCCTGACTTTC
-	TRBV7-2	many	TRBJ2-5	CASSLDQGSETQYF	TGTGCCAGCAGCTTAGACCAGGGGTCAGAGACCCAGTACTTC
-	TRBV5-1	many	TRBJ2-7	CASSIETAGVEEQYF	TGCGCCAGCAGCATAGAGACAGCAGGAGTAGAGGAGCAGTACTTC
-	TRBV4-3	-	TRBJ2-2	CASSQVGVTTSGELFF	TGCGCCAGCAGCCAAGTAGGGGTCACTACATCCGGGGAGCTGTTTTTT
-	TRBV19	many	TRBJ1-2	CASSVAGTAVSGYGYTF	TGTGCCAGTAGTGTAGCAGGTACGGCGGTTTCCGGATATGGCTACACCTTC